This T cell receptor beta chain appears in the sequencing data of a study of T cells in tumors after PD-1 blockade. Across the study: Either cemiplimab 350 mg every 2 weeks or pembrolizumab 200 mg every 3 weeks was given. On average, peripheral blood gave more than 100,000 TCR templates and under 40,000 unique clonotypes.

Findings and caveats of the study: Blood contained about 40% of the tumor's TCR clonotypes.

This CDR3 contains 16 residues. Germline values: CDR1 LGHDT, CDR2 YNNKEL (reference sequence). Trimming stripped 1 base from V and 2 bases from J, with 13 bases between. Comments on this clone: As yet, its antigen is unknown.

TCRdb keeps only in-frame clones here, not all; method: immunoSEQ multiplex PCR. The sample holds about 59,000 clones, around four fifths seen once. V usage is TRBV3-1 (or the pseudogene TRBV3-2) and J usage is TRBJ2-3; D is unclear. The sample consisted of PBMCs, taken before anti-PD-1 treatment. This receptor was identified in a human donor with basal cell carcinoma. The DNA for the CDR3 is TGTGCCAGCAGCCAAGGGCCGGCGGAGATCACAGATACGCAGTATTTT. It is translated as CASSQGPAEITDTQYF.